This record covers a single TCR beta chain. Its antigen is currently unknown. A library of TCRbeta sequences, prepared with unique molecular identifiers, was generated. TCRdb redid the calling of the PCR reads with MiXCR, one entry per CDR3 protein. The sample includes 600,000 or so distinct CDR3 sequences, about 21% seen only once; the top ten take over 12%. CDR1 and CDR2 from the germline V gene are DFQATT and SNEGSKA (reference sequence). V lost 2 bases and J 4 bases, leaving 24 bases between the germline ends. This CDR3 contains 18 residues. The sample originates from a study of T-cell reconstitution after alpha-beta-depleted transplantation in children. Study findings and constraints: Several hundred expanded graft clones reportedly supplied alpha-beta T cells about two months after transplant. For some patients, TCRbeta diversity was high at day 60 because of recipient T cells and thymic progenitors that survived. Diversity and T-cell counts at one year after transplant derived mostly from new T cells.

The specimen was PBMCs, mostly from graft donor cells, collected 360 days after TCRalphabeta/CD19-depleted stem cell transplant. The V call is TRBV20-1, the J call TRBJ2-1; D might be TRBD1 (7 bases). The sequence was obtained from a boy under two years old who had a stem cell transplant for acute myeloid leukemia, so the T cells may come from the graft donor. The CDR3 region is CSARPPGGPGLGYNEQFF. The CDR3 bases are TGCAGTGCTAGACCCCCAGGGGGGCCAGGATTAGGGTACAATGAGCAGTTCTTC.